A single sample is the source of the 10 T cell receptor beta chains below, sequenced in a study of identifying expanded T cells in peripheral blood. The protocol was immunoSEQ multiplex PCR, while the TCRdb copy is restricted to in-frame clones and leaves out a portion. The sample gives 130,000 or so clones, around 84% of which show up once; more than 2.5% is in the top ten. Sequenced material: blood. Source of these receptors: a person between 18 and 75 years old in good health.

V usage is TRBV2 and J usage is TRBJ2-7, with D uncertain. The CDR3 spans 15 residues. Germline CDR1 reads SNHLY; CDR2 reads FYNNEI. The V gene lost 2 bases and the J gene lost 3 bases, with 14 bases spanning the gap. The CDR3 bases are TGTGCCAGCAGTGAACGCCCGGGCCCCGGCTACGAGCAGTACTTC. Protein product: CASSERPGPGYEQYF.

V is TRBV7-9 and J is TRBJ2-3; D unclear. The germline V gene encodes CDR1 SEHNR and CDR2 FQNEAQ (reference sequence). This CDR3 is built from 13 residues. The V and J ends lost 6 bases and 3 bases respectively, with 10 bases between them. CDR3 coding DNA: TGTGCCAGCAGTCGGACCGGAACAGATACGCAGTATTTT. This gives the protein CASSRTGTDTQYF.

The gene calls are TRBV10-2 and TRBJ1-1; unclear D gene. The CDR3 contains 14 residues. Germline CDR1 WSHSY, CDR2 SAAADI. Trimming took 7 bases from V and 1 from J, leaving 13 bases between them. The CDR3 region is CASTSLAENTEAFF. The CDR3 DNA reads TGCGCCAGCACTTCCCTGGCCGAGAACACTGAAGCTTTCTTT.

This chain uses TRBV28 with TRBJ2-5, with 9 bases lining up with TRBD1. Germline values: CDR1 MDHEN, CDR2 SYDVKM. Trimming cost V 4 bases and J 4 bases; bases outside gene matches: 10. This CDR3 is built from 16 residues. The CDR3 DNA reads TGTGCCAGCAGTTGGACTCCGGGACAGGGAGGAGAGACCCAGTACTTC. It translates to CASSWTPGQGGETQYF. The full variable domain, in which reference TRBV28 and TRBJ2-5 provide the parts outside the CDR3, is DVKVTQSSRYLVKRTGEKVFLECVQDMDHENMFWYRQDPGLGLRLIYFSYDVKMKEKGDIPEGYSVSREKKERFSLILESASTNQTSMYLCASSWTPGQGGETQYFGPGTRLLVL.

This clone was detected once. The chain recombines TRBV2 with TRBJ1-1; D unclear. Trimming shortened V by 2 bases and J by 7 bases, and 8 bases separated the two germline ends. CDR3 length: 12 amino acids. The V gene's germline CDR1 is SNHLY and CDR2 FYNNEI. The CDR3 DNA reads TGTGCCAGCAGTGAACAATTTGGTGAAGCTTTCTTT. This encodes CASSEQFGEAFF.

This chain connects TRBV27 to TRBJ2-5, with a possible D match to TRBD1 (7 bases). Per the germline V gene, CDR1 is MNHEY and CDR2 is SMNVEV (reference sequence). The ends were cut back, 6 bases at V and 3 bases at J, with 17 bases in the middle. CDR3 length: 15 residues. The CDR3 DNA follows: TGTGCCAGCAGACCCCAGACAGGGAGGAAAGAGACCCAGTACTTC. Its translation: CASRPQTGRKETQYF.

The genes are TRBV29-1 and TRBJ1-2; maybe TRBD1 (6 bases). Trimming shortened V by 6 bases and J by 4 bases, and 12 bases separated the two germline ends. Germline V gene sequence: CDR1 SQVTM, CDR2 ANQGSEA. The CDR3 covers 12 residues. DNA of the CDR3: TGCAGCGTCTTAGCAGGGGTCTATGGCTACACCTTC. This codes for CSVLAGVYGYTF.

The chain has TRBV19 and TRBJ1-5; TRBD1 matches 11 bases. V dropped 10 bases and J dropped 1; count of bases not matched to a gene: 6. The CDR3 loop spans 15 amino acids. Germline loops: CDR1 LNHDA, CDR2 SQIVND (reference sequence). The CDR3 reads CATRTGGLSNQPQHF. The CDR3 nucleotides read TGTGCCACCCGGACAGGGGGCTTGAGCAATCAGCCCCAGCATTTT.

The V and J genes are TRBV5-1 and TRBJ2-5; perhaps TRBD2 as D (6 bases). The J call could be wrong; TRBJ2-7 is a better fit for the DNA end. The CDR3 sequence is 13 residues long. The germline V gene encodes CDR1 SGHRS and CDR2 YFSETQ. CDR3 coding DNA: TGCGCCAGCAGCGGGGTTGGGGGAGGCGAGCAGTACTTC. Protein sequence: CASSGVGGGEQYF.

This rearrangement joins TRBV19 to TRBJ1-5; TRBD1 might be the D (6 bases). This CDR3 has 13 residues. V lost 10 bases to trimming and J lost 3 bases, with 13 bases between them. CDR1 is LNHDA, CDR2 SQIVND, per germline (reference sequence). The CDR3 region is CATSPGANQPQHF. CDR3 coding DNA: TGTGCCACTTCCCCAGGGGCCAATCAGCCCCAGCATTTT.